These 11 T cell receptor beta chains share one sample of origin, sequenced in a study of cytomegalovirus exposure and HLA in healthy donors. Use of 60 Vbeta and 13 Jbeta primers characterized the PCR. Using immunoSEQ multiplex PCR, the repertoire was profiled, and TCRdb retains in-frame clones only, with some absent. The sample comprises roughly 130,000 clones, around 75% of which are singletons, and about 3% rests with the top ten. Material for sequencing was PBMCs. Source of these receptors: a female donor in good health and CMV-seronegative.

This clone showed up just a few times. This rearrangement joins TRBV10-3 to TRBJ2-3; the match to TRBD1 covers 7 bases. Germline assignment: CDR1 ENHRY and CDR2 SYGVKD. Trimming at V came to 2 bases and at J to 4 bases, leaving 6 bases not matched to a gene. The CDR3 has 15 residues. The CDR3 loop is CAISEGQGDADTQYF. DNA for the CDR3: TGTGCCATCAGTGAGGGCCAGGGGGACGCAGATACGCAGTATTTT.

The genes are TRBV15 and TRBJ1-2; tentatively, D is TRBD1 (5 bases). V lost 0 bases to trimming and J lost 6 bases, with 8 bases between them. The CDR3 is 13 residues long. The germline gives CDR1 LNHNV, CDR2 YYDKDF (reference sequence). The CDR3, as DNA: TGTGCCACCAGCAGAGAAGGACAAGATGGCTACACCTTC. Encoded protein: CATSREGQDGYTF.

There are a few counts of this clone. This rearrangement joins TRBV19 to TRBJ1-6; D is perhaps TRBD1 (5 bases). The CDR3 covers 13 residues. Per germline, CDR1 LNHDA and CDR2 SQIVND (reference sequence). V was clipped by 5 bases and J by 7 bases, with 9 bases between them. CDR3 sequence: CASSLPGNSPLHF. CDR3 sequence (DNA): TGTGCCAGTAGTTTGCCAGGGAATTCACCCCTCCACTTT.

Of note for this clone: Relative to the germline gene, one junction end is altered; a read error may explain this. The chain joins TRBV12-5 to TRBJ2-7; 8 positions match TRBD1. The CDR3 sequence is 11 residues long. Germline V gives CDR1 LGHNT, CDR2 FRNRAP. CDR3 coding DNA: TGTGCTAGTGGTTTATTGGGACAGGTTAGCTTC. Translated: CASGLLGQVSF.

The J gene is TRBJ2-1, the V gene TRBV7-9; no definite D call. Germline CDR1 and CDR2: SEHNR and FQNEAQ (reference sequence). V was trimmed by 5 bases and J by 9 bases, leaving 11 bases between them. The CDR3 totals 12 residues. The CDR3 DNA reads as TGTGCCAGCAGCCCCCTAGACCCTGAGCAGTTCTTC. Its translation is CASSPLDPEQFF.

The chain joins TRBV7-9 to TRBJ2-3; 11 bases line up with TRBD2. J gave up 5 bases and V 11 bases, and 15 bases lay outside the gene matches. Germline V gene lookup returns CDR1 SEHNR and CDR2 FQNEAQ (reference sequence). The CDR3 is made up of 16 amino acids. CDR3 DNA: TGTGCCTACCCCCCCATAGCGGGGGGGCAGATAGATACGCAGTATTTT. Translation: CAYPPIAGGQIDTQYF.

In its sample, this clone was seen a few times. The missing conserved phenylalanine or tryptophan at the end of this CDR3 makes a read error likely. The DNA is left out, because the CDR3 cannot be placed on it with certainty; the CDR3 is given as TCRdb lists it. The chain couples TRBV5-1 to TRBJ2-7; the table assigns TRBD1, which was not confirmed against the DNA. The CDR3 is 13 residues long, ends included. Germline V gene lookup returns CDR1 SGHRS and CDR2 YFSETQ. The CDR3 is CASSLGLGTGETY.

The gene calls are TRBV27 and TRBJ2-2; 8 positions match TRBD2. The CDR3 has 15 residues. The V and J ends lost 6 bases and 0 bases, in that order; junction bases with no gene match: 3. Germline CDR1 is MNHEY and CDR2 is SMNVEV (reference sequence). CDR3 coding DNA: TGTGCCAGCAGCACAGCGGGGGCGAACACCGGGGAGCTGTTTTTT. The encoded protein is CASSTAGANTGELFF.

V and J are TRBV4-3 and TRBJ2-3; 8 nucleotides align to TRBD1. CDR1 and CDR2 (germline): LGHNA, YSLEER. Trimming cost V 4 bases and J 6 bases; bases outside gene matches: 9. The CDR3 sequence is 15 residues long. CDR3 in amino acids: CASSRSTGVTDTQYF. The CDR3 nucleotides read TGCGCCAGCAGCCGATCGACAGGGGTTACCGATACGCAGTATTTT.

The chain carries TRBV5-8 and TRBJ2-4, with a tentative D call TRBD2 (6 bases). Germline loops: CDR1 SGHTS, CDR2 YDEGEE. CDR3 length: 15 amino acids. V dropped 0 bases and J dropped 6 bases, with 13 bases sitting between them. CDR3 DNA sequence: TGTGCCAGCAGCTTGGTGGGGGGTGGTGGAAACATTCAGTACTTC. It specifies CASSLVGGGGNIQYF. The full variable domain, rest sourced from reference TRBV5-8 and TRBJ2-4, is EAGVTQSPTHLIKTRGQQATLRCSPISGHTSVYWYQQALGLGLQFLLWYDEGEERNRGNFPPRFSGRQFPNYSSELNVNALELEDSALYLCASSLVGGGGNIQYFGAGTRLSVL.

The V and J genes are TRBV10-2 and TRBJ2-1; TRBD2 matches 12 bases. Losses at the gene ends were 7 bases for V and 7 bases for J; bases not matched to a gene: 5. The CDR3 consists of 14 residues. CDR1 WSHSY and CDR2 SAAADI come from the germline V gene. CDR3 in DNA: TGCGCCAGCATGGCGACTAGCGGGAGTAATGAGCAGTTCTTC. Residues: CASMATSGSNEQFF.